These T cell receptor beta chains were read from a single sample in a study of CD8 T cells in Susac syndrome. MiXCR was run by TCRdb on the immunoSEQ multiplex PCR reads, yielding one entry per CDR3 protein. The sample has about 140,000 distinct CDR3 sequences; about 95% are singletons. Sequencing was carried out using CD4+ T cells from PBMCs. The receptors were gathered from a human donor with Susac syndrome. CDR3s include the opening cysteine and the closing phenylalanine or tryptophan. D genes are given only for firm matches. Only some rows state a clone size, as once, few, many or a class for expanded clones.

D gene	V gene	J gene	clone size	CDR3 DNA	CDR3 protein
-	TRBV7-2	TRBJ1-5	-	TGTGCACGCTACGGGGTGTACAATCAGCCCCAGCATTTT	CARYGVYNQPQHF
TRBD2	TRBV28	TRBJ2-3	once	TGTGCCAGCGGAGGACTAGCCGTAGCACTTGATACGCAGTATTTT	CASGGLAVALDTQYF
-	TRBV18	TRBJ1-1	once	TGTGCCAGCTCACCTCAACTCACTGAAGCTTTCTTT	CASSPQLTEAFF
-	TRBV29-1	TRBJ1-2	few	TGCAGCGCAGACCGGGACTCGGGCGGCTATGGCTACACCTTC	CSADRDSGGYGYTF
TRBD2	TRBV20-1	TRBJ2-3	-	TGCAGTGCTCCCCTCCGCGGGGGGGGTTACACAGATACGCAGTATTTT	CSAPLRGGGYTDTQYF
-	TRBV28	TRBJ1-5	once	TGTGCCAGCAGTGTTTTTAATCAGCCCCAGCATTTT	CASSVFNQPQHF
-	TRBV30	TRBJ2-5	-	TGTGCCTGGAGTGTAGAGTCCAGCCCACGGGAGACCCAGTACTTC	CAWSVESSPRETQYF
TRBD1	TRBV6-5	TRBJ2-7	-	TGTGCCAGCACCCAGGACAGGGGGAGGTACGAGCAGTACTTC	CASTQDRGRYEQYF
TRBD1	TRBV7-2	TRBJ1-1	once	TGTGCCAGCAGATCGGCCGCAGGGGGCAAAGCTTTCTTT	CASRSAAGGKAFF
TRBD2	TRBV5-1	TRBJ2-1	-	TGCGCCAGCAGCTTGGACCTAGCGGGGGTAAATGAGCAGTTCTTC	CASSLDLAGVNEQFF
-	TRBV30	TRBJ1-6	-	TGTGCCTGGAGGTTATGGGACGGCCTGAAGATCCACTTT	CAWRLWDGLKIHF
-	TRBV9	TRBJ1-1	-	TGTGCCAGCAGCGTAGAGGGAACGGGGTACGCTTTCTTT	CASSVEGTGYAFF
TRBD2	TRBV4-2	TRBJ2-1	-	TGTGCCAGCAGCCAAGTGACCGGGACTAACCGAGCCAAGTACAATGAGCAGTTCTTC	CASSQVTGTNRAKYNEQFF
TRBD1	TRBV14	TRBJ2-2	-	TGTGCCAGCAGCCAAGAAAGGACAGGGGCTAGCTTCGGGGAGCTGTTTTTT	CASSQERTGASFGELFF
TRBD2	TRBV5-1	TRBJ2-1	-	TGCGCCAGCAGCTTGGTCCCCATCGCGGGGGTTTCCCTCAATGAGCAGTTCTTC	CASSLVPIAGVSLNEQFF
-	TRBV20-1	TRBJ2-5	-	TGCAGTGCCGATCGGGCCCCTATAGCGCGTGAGACCCAGTACTTC	CSADRAPIARETQYF
-	TRBV11-2	TRBJ1-4	few	TGTGCCAGCAGCTTGTCCACTAATGAAAAACTGTTTTTT	CASSLSTNEKLFF
-	TRBV18	TRBJ2-7	-	TGTGCCAGCTCACCACCCCCCGCTCAGGGCGGGTACGAGCAGTACTTC	CASSPPPAQGGYEQYF
-	TRBV5-1	TRBJ1-6	once	TGCGCCAGCAGCTCCGGGACGGAGAATTCACCCCTCCACTTT	CASSSGTENSPLHF
TRBD2	TRBV20-1	TRBJ2-2	-	TGCAGTGCTAGATCGACTAGCGGAGGCCGCACCGGGGAGCTGTTTTTT	CSARSTSGGRTGELFF
-	TRBV20-1	TRBJ2-5	-	TGCAGTGCTAGCGACGCCAGGGGCACAAGAGAGACCCAGTACTTC	CSASDARGTRETQYF
-	TRBV5-4	TRBJ2-1	-	TGTGCCAGCAGCCAGGGTTTCCGAGCCTACAATGAGCAGTTCTTC	CASSQGFRAYNEQFF
TRBD1	TRBV20-1	TRBJ1-5	-	TGCAGTGCTAGGGGTCGGGGACAGGGCAATCAGCCCCAGCATTTT	CSARGRGQGNQPQHF
-	TRBV3-1	TRBJ1-2	-	TGTGCCAGCAGCTCATACAGGGATTACATGGGCTACACCTTC	CASSSYRDYMGYTF
-	TRBV29-1	TRBJ2-3	-	TGCAGCGTCGGGGGCCGGCCAAATACGCAGTATTTT	CSVGGRPNTQYF
-	TRBV20-1	TRBJ2-3	-	TGCAGTGCTAAGTCGAGGGACACCCTAGTCACAGATACGCAGTATTTT	CSAKSRDTLVTDTQYF
TRBD2	TRBV29-1	TRBJ2-7	-	TGCAGCGTTTCAAAAAGGGCTAGCGGGAGTTACGAGCAGTACTTC	CSVSKRASGSYEQYF
-	TRBV12-3/TRBV12-4	TRBJ1-1	-	TGTGCCAGCAGGCCTAACACTGTGGAGACTGAAGCTTTCTTT	CASRPNTVETEAFF
-	TRBV28	TRBJ2-1	-	TGTGCCACCACTGCGGACTCCCAGGTGGTCAATGAGCAGTTCTTC	CATTADSQVVNEQFF
-	TRBV20-1	TRBJ1-1	-	TGCAGTGCTAGTTTCAGGGGCACTGAAGCTTTCTTT	CSASFRGTEAFF
TRBD1	TRBV6-6	TRBJ1-2	-	TGTGCCAGCAGTTACCTTACAGGGGCAGAGGGCTACACCTTC	CASSYLTGAEGYTF
-	TRBV5-1	TRBJ1-1	-	TGCGCCAGCAGCTTGTTCCTTGGGAGGACTGAAGCTTTCTTT	CASSLFLGRTEAFF
TRBD1	TRBV13	TRBJ1-2	-	TGTGCCAGCAGCCCCCATACGCGACAGGGTCCCTATGGCTACACCTTC	CASSPHTRQGPYGYTF
-	TRBV12-3/TRBV12-4	TRBJ2-3	-	TGTGCCAGCAGCAAAGGTACAGCTCGGGGTACAGATACGCAGTATTTT	CASSKGTARGTDTQYF
TRBD1	TRBV7-2	TRBJ1-5	-	TGTGCCAGCAGCGCGGGACAGGGCCTTAATCAGCCCCAGCATTTT	CASSAGQGLNQPQHF